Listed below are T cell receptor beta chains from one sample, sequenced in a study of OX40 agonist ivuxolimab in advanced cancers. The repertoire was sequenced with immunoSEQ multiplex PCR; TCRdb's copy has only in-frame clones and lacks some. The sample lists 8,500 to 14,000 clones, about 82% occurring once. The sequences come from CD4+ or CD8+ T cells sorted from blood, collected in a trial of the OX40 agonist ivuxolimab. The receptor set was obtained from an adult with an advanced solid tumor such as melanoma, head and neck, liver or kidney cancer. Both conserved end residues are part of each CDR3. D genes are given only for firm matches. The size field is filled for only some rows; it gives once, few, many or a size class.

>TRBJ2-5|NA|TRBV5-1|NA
TGCGCCAGCAGCTTGGTTCCGGGGACCAGAGAGACCCAGTACTTC
CASSLVPGTRETQYF
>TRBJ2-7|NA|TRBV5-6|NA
TGTGCCAGCAGCTTGGGAGGTTACGAGCAGTACTTC
CASSLGGYEQYF
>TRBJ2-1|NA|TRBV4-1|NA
TGCGCCAGCAGCCAAGAACCGAACAACAATGAGCAGTTCTTC
CASSQEPNNNEQFF
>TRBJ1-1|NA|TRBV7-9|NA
TGTGCCAGCAGCTTAGATGAGGGGCTAGTGAGGGGCGAGTTGTTTGGGGCTTTCTTT
CASSLDEGLVRGELFGAFF
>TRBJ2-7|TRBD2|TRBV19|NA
TGTGCCAGTAGTATCGGTGGGACTAGCGGCACCTACGAGCAGTACTTC
CASSIGGTSGTYEQYF
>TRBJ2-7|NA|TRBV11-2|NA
TGTGCCAGCCGCCGGGGCGCCCACTACGAGCAGTACTTC
CASRRGAHYEQYF
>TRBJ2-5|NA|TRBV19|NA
TGTGCCAGTAGTGCCCAGGACAGCTATTACCAAGAGACCCAGTACTTC
CASSAQDSYYQETQYF
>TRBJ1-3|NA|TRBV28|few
TGTGCCAGCAGACCGGGGACTGGAAACACCATATATTTT
CASRPGTGNTIYF
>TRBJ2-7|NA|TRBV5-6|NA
TGTGCCAGCAGCCCCCCTAGGATGGCCTACGAGCAGTACTTC
CASSPPRMAYEQYF
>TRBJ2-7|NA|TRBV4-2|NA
TGTGCCAGCAGCCAAGAGGGCTACTCCAGCTCCTACGAGCAGTACTTC
CASSQEGYSSSYEQYF
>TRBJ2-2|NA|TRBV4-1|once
TGCGCCAGCAGCCAAGATCCCACCGGGGAGCTGTTTTTT
CASSQDPTGELFF
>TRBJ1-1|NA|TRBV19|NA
TGTGCCAGTAGTGACAGACGTAACACTGAAGCTTTCTTT
CASSDRRNTEAFF
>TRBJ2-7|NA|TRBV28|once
TGTGCCAGCATTCCGGTCGATAGTCGCTACGAGCAGTACTTC
CASIPVDSRYEQYF
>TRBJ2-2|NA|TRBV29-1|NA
TGCAGCGTTGCGGGCTTTGCGGGTAGGGAAGAGACCGGGGAGCTGTTTTTT
CSVAGFAGREETGELFF
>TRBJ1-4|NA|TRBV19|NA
TGTGCCAGTACCCGGGACGGTGCAACTAATGAAAAACTGTTTTTT
CASTRDGATNEKLFF
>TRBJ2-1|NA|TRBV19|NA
TGTGCCAGTAGTATTGGGGGGGGCGCACGTAATGAGCAGTTCTTC
CASSIGGGARNEQFF
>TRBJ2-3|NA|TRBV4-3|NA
TGCGCCAGCAGCGAAGGGTCTATGGTTAGCACAGATACGCAGTATTTT
CASSEGSMVSTDTQYF
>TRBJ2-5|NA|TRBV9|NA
TGTGCCAGCAGCTCAACAGGGACCCGAGCGACCCAGTACTTC
CASSSTGTRATQYF
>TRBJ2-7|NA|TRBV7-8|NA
TGTGCCAGCAGCTTAGGGGGAGGTAGCGAGCAGTACTTC
CASSLGGGSEQYF
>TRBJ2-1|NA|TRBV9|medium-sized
TGTGCCAGCGGAATAGCGGACAGTGGACCCAATGAGCAGTTCTTC
CASGIADSGPNEQFF
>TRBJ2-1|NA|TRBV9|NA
TGTGCCAGCAGCGTAGTAAGTAGCGGCAATGAGCAGTTCTTC
CASSVVSSGNEQFF
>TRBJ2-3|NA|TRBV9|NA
TGTGCCAGCAGTGTGGACGGAAGCACAGATACGCAGTATTTT
CASSVDGSTDTQYF
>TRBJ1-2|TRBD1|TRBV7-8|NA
TGTGCCAGCAGCCGACAGGGAGGCTATGGCTACACCTTC
CASSRQGGYGYTF
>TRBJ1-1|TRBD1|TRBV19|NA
TGTGCCAGTAGTAGGGACAGGGCGGGGTTCACTGAAGCTTTCTTT
CASSRDRAGFTEAFF
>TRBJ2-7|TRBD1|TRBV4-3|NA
TGCGCCAGCAGCCAATTGACAGGGCCCTACGAGCAGTACTTC
CASSQLTGPYEQYF
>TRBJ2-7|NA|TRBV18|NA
TGTGCCAGCTCACCAGACGGAGTGTGGGAGCAGTACTTC
CASSPDGVWEQYF
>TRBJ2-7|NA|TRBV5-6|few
TGTGCCAGCAGCACTGGACTACTCGAGCAGTACTTC
CASSTGLLEQYF
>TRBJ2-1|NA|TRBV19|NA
TGTGCCAGTAGTATGGGGGCCCGGGCGTACAATGAGCAGTTCTTC
CASSMGARAYNEQFF
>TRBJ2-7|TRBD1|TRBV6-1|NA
TGTGCCAGCAGGCAGGGGGCTTCCTCCTACGAGCAGTACTTC
CASRQGASSYEQYF
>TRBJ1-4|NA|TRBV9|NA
TGTGCCAGCAGCGTATCGGGATCTAATGAAAAACTGTTTTTT
CASSVSGSNEKLFF
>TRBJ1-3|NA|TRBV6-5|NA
TGTGCCAGCAGTTACTCAGGGGGAAACACCATATATTTT
CASSYSGGNTIYF
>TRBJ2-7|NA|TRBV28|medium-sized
TGTGCCAGCACCCTCAGGGGATCCACCTACGAGCAGTACTTC
CASTLRGSTYEQYF
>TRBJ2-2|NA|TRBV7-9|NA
TGTGCCAGCAGCTCCCCCTGGGTCTCAGGGGAGCTGTTTTTT
CASSSPWVSGELFF
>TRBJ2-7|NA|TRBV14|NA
TGTGCCAGCAGCCATTTATCCGGCGTTCTCGAGCAGTACTTC
CASSHLSGVLEQYF
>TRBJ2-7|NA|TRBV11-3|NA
TGTGCCAGCAGCTTCGGAAGAGGAAACTACGAGCAGTACTTC
CASSFGRGNYEQYF
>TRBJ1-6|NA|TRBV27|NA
TGTGCCAGCAGTTATACCCTGGCCAATCGTTCGCCCCTCCACTTT
CASSYTLANRSPLHF
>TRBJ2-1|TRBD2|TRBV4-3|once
TGCGCCAGCAGCCAATATAGGAGGCGGGAGAGGAGTGTAGATGAGCAGTTCTTC
CASSQYRRRERSVDEQFF
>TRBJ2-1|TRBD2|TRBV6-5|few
TGTGCCAGCAGTCGGCGGGAGGCCTACAATGAGCAGTTCTTC
CASSRREAYNEQFF
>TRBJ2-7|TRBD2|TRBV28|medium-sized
TGTGCCAGCAGTTTATATGGCGGGGGGCCCTACGAGCAGTACTTC
CASSLYGGGPYEQYF
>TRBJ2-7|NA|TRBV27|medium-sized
TGTGCCAGCAGTTTAGGAGAGCAGTACTTC
CASSLGEQYF
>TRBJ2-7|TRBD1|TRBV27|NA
TGTGCCAGCAGTATAACCGGGACAGGGAGCGAGCAGTACTTC
CASSITGTGSEQYF
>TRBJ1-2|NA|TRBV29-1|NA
TGCAGCGTTGACCGGGAGACCTATGGCTACACCTTC
CSVDRETYGYTF
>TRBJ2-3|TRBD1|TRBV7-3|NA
TGTGCCAGCAGCCACTCAGGGGGACCAAAAGAGGCAGGTTCTGCAGATACGCAGTATTTT
CASSHSGGPKEAGSADTQYF
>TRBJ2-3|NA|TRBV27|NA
TGTGCCAGCAGTTTAGTGGGCTCCACAGATACGCAGTATTTT
CASSLVGSTDTQYF
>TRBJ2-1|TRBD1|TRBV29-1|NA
TGCAGCGTTGAATATAGGGGGCACTACAATGAGCAGTTCTTC
CSVEYRGHYNEQFF
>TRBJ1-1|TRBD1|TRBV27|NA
TGTGCCAGCAGTTCCCACAGGGGAAGAACTGAAGCTTTCTTT
CASSSHRGRTEAFF
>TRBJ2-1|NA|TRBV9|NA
TGTGCCAGCAGCGTAGATTACCGTCTGGGCAGCAATGAGCAGTTCTTC
CASSVDYRLGSNEQFF
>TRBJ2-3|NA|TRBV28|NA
TGTGCCAGCAGTCCCCCACAGCCAGATACGCAGTATTTT
CASSPPQPDTQYF